Presented here are 27 T cell receptor beta chains from one specimen sequenced in a study of cytomegalovirus exposure and HLA in healthy donors (dated by TCRdb to about 2017). Receptors were amplified or captured by the immunoSEQ multiplex PCR assay. For the multiplex PCR, a mixture combining 60 forward primers for TCR Vbeta segments and 13 reverse primers for TCR Jbeta segments was used. The source is immuneACCESS, and TCRdb retained only in-frame sequences with V and J called. Part of the clones is not carried over; for the studies checked, unresolved V genes explain less than half of this, and the remainder is unexplained. In all, the sample holds about 140,000 clones, and 66% of those were seen once. About 1.5% of the sample belongs to the ten largest clones. The sequenced material came from PBMCs. The receptors stem from a human donor in good health.

V gene TRBV5-1 combines with J gene TRBJ2-3; 7 positions match TRBD2. Germline CDR1 SGHRS, CDR2 YFSETQ. The CDR3 runs to 17 residues. J lost 3 bases, V lost 4 bases, and 14 bases had no gene match. CDR3 DNA sequence: TGCGCCAGCAGCCCCTCTCTGTGGGAGGGCCGTACAGATACGCAGTATTTT. This translates into CASSPSLWEGRTDTQYF.

The J gene is TRBJ2-5, the V gene TRBV19, with 8 positions matching TRBD2. This CDR3 region has 15 residues. The V gene's germline CDR1 is LNHDA and CDR2 SQIVND (reference sequence). V gave up 2 bases and J gave up 2 bases; unmatched junction bases: 4. DNA of the CDR3: TGTGCCAGTAGTATATCGGGGGGGGCTCAAGAGACCCAGTACTTC. Translation gives CASSISGGAQETQYF.

V usage is TRBV29-1 and J usage is TRBJ2-5, with 10 positions matching TRBD1. CDR1 is SQVTM and CDR2 is ANQGSEA in the germline V gene. Germline trimming cut 6 bases from V and 1 base from J; bases unmatched to any gene: 8. The CDR3 is 15 amino acids. CDR3 in DNA: TGCAGCGTCGCCGGGACAGGGGACCTCCAAGAGACCCAGTACTTC. Its translation: CSVAGTGDLQETQYF.

The V call is TRBV11-2, the J call TRBJ1-2, with TRBD1 matching over 7 bases. J gave up 2 bases and V 5 bases, and 5 bases lay outside the gene matches. The CDR3 loop spans 14 amino acids. CDR1 is SGHAT, CDR2 FQNNGV, per germline. The CDR3 region has the DNA TGTGCCAGCAGCCCGGTGGGACAGAACTATGGCTACACCTTC. The encoded protein is CASSPVGQNYGYTF. The whole variable domain, remainder taken from reference TRBV11-2 and TRBJ1-2, is EAGVAQSPRYKIIEKRQSVAFWCNPISGHATLYWYQQILGQGPKLLIQFQNNGVVDDSQLPKDRFSAERLKGVDSTLKIQPAKLEDSAVYLCASSPVGQNYGYTFGSGTRLTVV.

The chain joins TRBV6-4 to TRBJ2-3, with a possible D match to TRBD2 (6 bases). The CDR3 loop spans 15 amino acids. Per germline, CDR1 MRHNA and CDR2 SNTAGT. The ends were cut back, 0 bases at V and 0 bases at J, with 7 bases in the middle. The CDR3 loop is CASSDSAGSTDTQYF. The CDR3 coding sequence is TGTGCCAGCAGTGACTCTGCGGGAAGCACAGATACGCAGTATTTT.

The chain joins TRBV6-4 to TRBJ2-1; 8 bases align to TRBD2. Germline CDR1 MRHNA, CDR2 SNTAGT. CDR3 length: 13 residues. Losses at the gene ends were 2 bases for V and 6 bases for J; bases not matched to a gene: 0. CDR3 in DNA: TGTGCCAGCAGTGACGGGACTAGCAATGAGCAGTTCTTC. Its translation is CASSDGTSNEQFF.

J is TRBJ1-1 and V is TRBV11-3; no clear D gene. Germline CDR1 and CDR2: SGHNT and YENEEA. V was cut by 1 base and J by 11 bases, with 17 bases left in between. This CDR3 has 14 residues. The CDR3 sequence is CASSLGAGTTGAFF. DNA of the CDR3: TGTGCCAGCAGCTTAGGTGCAGGAACGACGGGGGCTTTCTTT. The full variable domain, with the rest looked up from reference TRBV11-3 and TRBJ1-1, is EAGVVQSPRYKIIEKKQPVAFWCNPISGHNTLYWYLQNLGQGPELLIRYENEEAVDDSQLPKDRFSAERLKGVDSTLKIQPAELGDSAVYLCASSLGAGTTGAFFGQGTRLTVV.

V and J are TRBV2 and TRBJ2-3; tentatively, D is TRBD2 (6 bases). The CDR3 totals 13 residues. The germline CDR1 and CDR2 sequences are SNHLY and FYNNEI. Trimming pared 7 bases from V and 0 bases from J, leaving 8 bases between. The chain's CDR3 is CASNGGSTDTQYF. In nucleotides, the CDR3 is TGTGCCAGCAACGGGGGTAGCACAGATACGCAGTATTTT.

This clone was recorded a few times. V and J are TRBV7-2 and TRBJ2-5, with a possible D match to TRBD1 (5 bases). This CDR3 spans 14 amino acids. V lost 5 bases and J 1 base, leaving 11 bases between the germline ends. Germline loops: CDR1 SGHTA, CDR2 FQGNSA. In nucleotides, the CDR3 is TGTGCCAGCAGCACAAGACAGTTCCAAGAGACCCAGTACTTC. Protein sequence: CASSTRQFQETQYF.

This clone was picked up one time. The chain combines TRBV6-6 with TRBJ2-2; D gene uncertain. The CDR3 has 14 residues. CDR1 MNHNY and CDR2 SVGAGI come from the germline V gene (reference sequence). Trimming removed 4 bases from V and 3 bases from J, with 9 bases in between. In DNA, the CDR3 is TGTGCCAGCAGTTTACTAACCTACACCGGGGAGCTGTTTTTT. Translating gives CASSLLTYTGELFF.

J is TRBJ2-1 and V is TRBV9; no definite D call. The CDR3 covers 15 residues. With 0 bases removed from V and 2 bases from J, the gap between germline ends came to 9 bases. Germline values: CDR1 SGDLS, CDR2 YYNGEE. The CDR3 here is CASSVEATTYNEQFF. The CDR3 DNA reads as TGTGCCAGCAGCGTAGAAGCGACGACCTACAATGAGCAGTTCTTC.

CDR3 amino acids: CASSGPGLAEETQYF. Here the CDR3 DNA reads TGTGCCAGCAGTGGCCCCGGGCTAGCAGAAGAGACCCAGTACTTC. This chain connects TRBV28 to TRBJ2-5; tentative D call: TRBD2 (5 bases). CDR3 size: 15 residues. Trimming took 5 bases from V and 3 from J, leaving 16 bases between them. Germline V gene lookup returns CDR1 MDHEN and CDR2 SYDVKM.

In nucleotides, the CDR3 is TGTGCCAGCAGTTTACAGGGAGGTGAAGCTTTCTTT. Translating gives CASSLQGGEAFF. The gene calls are TRBV11-1 and TRBJ1-1, with D perhaps TRBD1 (6 bases). CDR3 length equals 12 residues. Germline V CDR1 and CDR2: SGHAT, FQDESV (reference sequence). V was shortened by 6 bases and J by 7 bases, with 12 bases between the two germline ends.

This clone was found a few times. The CDR3 bases are TGTGCCAGCAGCACTAGCGGGAGCCCCTACAATGAGCAGTTCTTC. Translation gives CASSTSGSPYNEQFF. The chain couples TRBV2 to TRBJ2-1; 11 bases agree with TRBD2. V lost 6 bases, J lost 2 bases, and 3 bases stayed unmatched. The CDR3 runs to 15 residues. Per germline, CDR1 SNHLY and CDR2 FYNNEI.

This rearrangement joins TRBV6-1 to TRBJ2-7, with 7 bases identical to TRBD2. V shed 1 base, J shed 2 bases, and the junction held 5 bases outside the gene matches. Germline V gene lookup returns CDR1 MNHNS and CDR2 SASEGT. This CDR3 spans 15 amino acids. CDR3 amino acids: CASSEGPSGAYEQYF. In DNA, the CDR3 is TGTGCCAGCAGTGAAGGTCCTAGCGGCGCCTACGAGCAGTACTTC.

With regard to this clone: The junction shows a germline mismatch at one end, possibly a read error. The chain recombines TRBV28 with TRBJ1-2, with D perhaps TRBD1 (6 bases). The CDR3 extends over 15 amino acids. In germline, CDR1 is MDHEN, CDR2 SYDVKM. The CDR3 sequence is CVSSSSSGHYYGYTF. As DNA, the CDR3 is TGTGTCAGCAGTTCGTCCTCGGGACACTACTATGGCTACACCTTC.

In its sample, this clone was seen a few times. The chain couples TRBV27 to TRBJ2-7, with 14 bases identical to TRBD2. Trimming removed 3 bases from V and 5 bases from J; junction bases left unmatched: 9. CDR1 is MNHEY and CDR2 is SMNVEV in the germline V gene (reference sequence). This CDR3 has 17 amino acids. This CDR3 reads CASSFVGLAGGGDEQYF. The CDR3 bases are TGTGCCAGCAGTTTTGTTGGACTAGCGGGAGGTGGCGACGAGCAGTACTTC.

J is TRBJ2-3 and V is TRBV10-3; 7 bases fit TRBD1. Germline lookup yields CDR1 ENHRY and CDR2 SYGVKD. This CDR3 is built from 13 residues. V gave up 10 bases and J gave up 0 bases; unmatched junction bases: 4. For the CDR3, the DNA is TGTGCCACCGGGACAGCTAGCACAGATACGCAGTATTTT. Protein: CATGTASTDTQYF.

The chain links TRBV27 to TRBJ2-3; TRBD2 matches 12 bases. The CDR3 loop spans 16 amino acids. Germline-derived CDR1 and CDR2 are MNHEY and SMNVEV (reference sequence). J gave up 6 bases and V 0 bases, and 4 bases lay outside the gene matches. The CDR3 sequence is CASSLSLLAGGDTQYF. The CDR3 DNA is TGTGCCAGCAGTTTATCGCTCCTAGCGGGAGGGGATACGCAGTATTTT.

This chain joins TRBV7-3 and TRBJ2-2; D remains ambiguous. The ends were cut back, 4 bases at V and 7 bases at J, with 4 bases in the middle. Germline V CDR1 and CDR2: SGHTA, FQGTGA. The CDR3 is 11 residues long. The CDR3 reads CASSSYGELFF. CDR3 coding DNA: TGTGCCAGCAGCTCTTACGGGGAGCTGTTTTTT.

The chain links TRBV4-1 to TRBJ2-7; a weak D match, TRBD2 (6 bases). The V and J ends lost 2 bases and 3 bases respectively, with 20 bases between them. Germline loops: CDR1 MGHRA, CDR2 YSYEKL. This CDR3 spans 17 amino acids. The CDR3 region has the DNA TGCGCCAGCAGCCAATATCTCCGGAGGGATTCTGACTACGAGCAGTACTTC. Its protein is CASSQYLRRDSDYEQYF.

The genes are TRBV5-1 and TRBJ2-1; tentatively, D is TRBD2 (5 bases). CDR1 and CDR2 from the germline V gene are SGHRS and YFSETQ. V lost 1 base, J lost 7 bases, and 12 bases lay in between. This CDR3 has 14 residues. The DNA for the CDR3 is TGCGCCAGCAGCTTGTCCCTAGCCATGAATGAGCAGTTCTTC. It is translated as CASSLSLAMNEQFF.

This clone came up a few times. The chain links TRBV5-1 to TRBJ2-1; a possible D gene is TRBD2 (5 bases). V was shortened by 3 bases and J by 4 bases, with 8 bases between the two germline ends. The CDR3 sequence is 13 residues long. Germline values: CDR1 SGHRS, CDR2 YFSETQ. The CDR3, as DNA: TGCGCCAGCAGCTCCCGGGAATACAATGAGCAGTTCTTC. This sequence encodes CASSSREYNEQFF.

The chain uses TRBV28 and TRBJ1-1; 8 bases align to TRBD1. J gave up 4 bases and V 5 bases, and 3 bases lay outside the gene matches. The CDR3 is 13 residues long. The germline V gene encodes CDR1 MDHEN and CDR2 SYDVKM. CDR3 sequence (DNA): TGTGCCAGCAGTCACAGGGGGAGCACTGAAGCTTTCTTT. Protein: CASSHRGSTEAFF.

The J gene is TRBJ1-4, the V gene TRBV9; 8 positions match TRBD1. The V segment lost 7 bases and the J segment 7 bases; nucleotides outside the gene matches: 9. This CDR3 is built from 14 residues. CDR1 is SGDLS and CDR2 is YYNGEE in the germline V gene. The CDR3 nucleotides are TGTGCCAGCGGACCCCCGGGACAGGTTGAAAAACTGTTTTTT. Translating it yields CASGPPGQVEKLFF.

This chain links TRBV10-2 with TRBJ1-3; TRBD1 is a possible D gene (6 bases). This CDR3 has 15 amino acids. V lost 5 bases to trimming and J lost 0 bases, with 11 bases between them. Germline lookup yields CDR1 WSHSY and CDR2 SAAADI. Here the CDR3 reads CASSQGHSSGNTIYF. As DNA, the CDR3 is TGCGCCAGCAGTCAGGGGCATTCCTCTGGAAACACCATATATTTT.

This clone was recorded a few times. J is TRBJ1-5 and V is TRBV19; D is ambiguous. V was shortened by 3 bases and J by 0 bases, with 15 bases between the two germline ends. The CDR3 is 17 amino acids. The V gene's germline CDR1 is LNHDA and CDR2 SQIVND (reference sequence). In nucleotides, the CDR3 is TGTGCCAGTAGTATCAGCCAGGCAGCCTATAGCAATCAGCCCCAGCATTTT. Translated: CASSISQAAYSNQPQHF.